The clone carrying this TCR beta chain was seen a few times. Antigen specificity is unknown. These data belong to a study of cytomegalovirus exposure and HLA in healthy donors. Whole-study findings and limits: Among TCR beta chains, those listed as cytomegalovirus-associated numbered about 160.

J lost 5 bases, V lost 0 bases, and 4 bases had no gene match. Germline V gives CDR1 SGHDT, CDR2 YYEEEE. The CDR3 sequence is 15 residues long. 60 Vbeta and 13 Jbeta primers were used in PCR. TCRdb's copy holds only in-frame clones and misses some; the assay was immunoSEQ multiplex PCR. The sample shows 150,000 to 200,000 clones, about 80% of them seen only once. V is TRBV5-6 and J is TRBJ2-1; 8 nucleotides line up with TRBD2. Sequencing input: PBMCs. This clonotype originated in a woman in her twenties or thirties in good health and CMV-seronegative. This chain's CDR3 is CASSLGLAPDNEQFF. CDR3 DNA: TGTGCCAGCAGCTTGGGACTAGCGCCTGACAATGAGCAGTTCTTC.